Reported below is one T cell receptor (beta chain). No cognate antigen has been identified for it. The record has no base qualities; no much larger clone is one base away. These data are taken from a study of blood T cell repertoires in COVID-19 (dated by TCRdb to 2020 to 2022). Broadly, across the study: Samples from collaborators originated in the United States, Italy and Spain and spanned both the acute and convalescent phases of COVID-19. The material from the prospective study consisted of cDNA or gDNA derived from T cells, B-cell-depleted T cells, or PBMCs. The dataset comprised deeply sampled blood TCRbeta repertoires from subjects exposed to, actively infected with, or recovered from COVID-19. The repertoires were released in a freely available public database meant as a resource for research on the immune response to SARS-CoV-2. Samples were obtained from the ongoing ImmuneRACE study (first 160 participants) and from 1,254 subjects provided by 6 global collaborators. The sample metadata nearly always contained a de-identified subject ID, COVID-19 status, age in years and sex. HLA class I and class II types, where available, came from metadata supplied by the sample provider rather than from assay-based typing. On the study overall, not on this receptor specifically: Clinical and demographic metadata were provided uncurated, with the amount varying by source and participant.

Enrolling through a virtual design, the prospective study's participants ranged in age from roughly 18 to 89 years and lived across roughly 23 United States geographic areas. In the prospective study, participants were assigned to cohorts based on the clinical history participants reported in a screening survey and a study questionnaire. Recovered participants in ImmuneRACE Cohort 3 were defined by two consecutive negative NP/OP PCR tests, clearance by a healthcare professional, or resolution of symptoms. Mobile phlebotomists in the prospective study collected whole blood, serum and a nasopharyngeal or oropharyngeal swab from every participant. Over a roughly 2-month period, participants in the prospective study had the option of providing additional blood draws and questionnaires. Before DNA extraction, prospective study blood samples were shipped either frozen or at room temperature. From cysteine to phenylalanine, the CDR3 is 16 amino acids long. Only the CDR3 DNA stays, 48 bases, in frame from base 1. Per the germline V gene, SGHDN is the CDR1 and FVKESK is the CDR2. Germline trimming: 0 bases from V, 2 bases from J; junction bases outside gene matches: 5.

TCRbeta CDR3 regions were amplified from genomic DNA using the immunoSEQ Assay, a bias-controlled multiplex PCR. In the authors' own workflow: Within the assay, amplification of reference gene primers was used to estimate how many nucleated cells each sample contained. Sequence reads were collapsed and filtered to measure the absolute abundance of every unique TCRbeta CDR3 rearrangement. For each sample, productive Simpson clonality was calculated by taking the square root of Simpson's diversity index across productive rearrangements. Sourced from immuneACCESS, this table was stored by TCRdb with only in-frame sequences that have V and J called. A share of the clones is absent; for the studies checked, an unresolved V gene accounts for under half, and the remainder has no known explanation. D and trimming were read from the DNA, whereas the V and J calls and clone size are those reported in that table. Within this sample are about 220,000 clones, with approximately 84% of them counted one time only. The ten largest clones add up to about 15% of the sample.

Sequencing input: PBMCs or T cells enriched from blood (not recorded which). The TCR sequence derives from a man aged 40-49 years who had recovered from COVID-19. Rearrangement joined TRBV14 to TRBJ2-7, and 9 junctional nucleotides match TRBD1. The CDR3: CASSQDPGQGTYEQYF. The DNA is as follows: TGTGCCAGCAGCCAAGATCCCGGACAGGGGACCTACGAGCAGTACTTC. The reference TRBV14 and TRBJ2-7 proteins fill in what lies around the CDR3, so the full variable domain reads EAGVTQFPSHSVIEKGQTVTLRCDPISGHDNLYWYRRVMGKEIKFLLHFVKESKQDESGMPNNRFLAERTGGTYSTLKVQPAELEDSGVYFCASSQDPGQGTYEQYFGPGTRLTVT.